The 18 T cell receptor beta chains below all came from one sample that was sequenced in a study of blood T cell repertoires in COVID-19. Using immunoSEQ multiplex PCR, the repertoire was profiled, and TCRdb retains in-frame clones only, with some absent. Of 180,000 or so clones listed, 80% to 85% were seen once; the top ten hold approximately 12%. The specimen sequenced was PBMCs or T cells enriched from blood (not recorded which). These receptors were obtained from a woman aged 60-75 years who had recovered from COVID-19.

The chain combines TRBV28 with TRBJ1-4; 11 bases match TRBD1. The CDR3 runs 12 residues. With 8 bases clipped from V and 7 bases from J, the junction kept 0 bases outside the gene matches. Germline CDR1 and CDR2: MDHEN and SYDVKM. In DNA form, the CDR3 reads TGTGCCAGCGGGACAGGGGGTGAAAAACTGTTTTTT. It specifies CASGTGGEKLFF.

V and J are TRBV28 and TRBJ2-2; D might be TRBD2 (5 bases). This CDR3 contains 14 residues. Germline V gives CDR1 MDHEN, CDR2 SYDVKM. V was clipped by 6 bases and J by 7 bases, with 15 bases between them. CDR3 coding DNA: TGTGCCAGCAGGACGGGAAGTGGGAGCGGGGAGCTGTTTTTT. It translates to CASRTGSGSGELFF.

This chain's CDR3 is CASSLAGTSNEKLFF. The CDR3 nucleotides are TGTGCCAGCAGCTTAGCCGGGACATCTAATGAAAAACTGTTTTTT. The chain recombines TRBV11-2 with TRBJ1-4; tentatively, D is TRBD1 (6 bases). The V gene's germline CDR1 is SGHAT and CDR2 FQNNGV. Trimming took 1 base from V and 3 from J, leaving 9 bases between them. The CDR3 consists of 15 residues.

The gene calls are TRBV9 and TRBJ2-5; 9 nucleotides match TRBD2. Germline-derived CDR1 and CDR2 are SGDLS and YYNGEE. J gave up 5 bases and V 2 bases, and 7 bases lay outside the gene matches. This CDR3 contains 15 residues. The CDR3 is CASSVREGQAETQYF. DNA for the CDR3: TGTGCCAGCAGCGTGCGGGAGGGTCAAGCGGAGACCCAGTACTTC.

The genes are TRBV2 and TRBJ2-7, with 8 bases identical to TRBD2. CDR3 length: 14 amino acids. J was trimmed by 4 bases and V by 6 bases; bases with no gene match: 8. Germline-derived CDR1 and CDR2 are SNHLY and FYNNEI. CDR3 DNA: TGTGCCAGCAGCAACGGGAGGGGTCTTTACGAGCAGTACTTC. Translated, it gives CASSNGRGLYEQYF.

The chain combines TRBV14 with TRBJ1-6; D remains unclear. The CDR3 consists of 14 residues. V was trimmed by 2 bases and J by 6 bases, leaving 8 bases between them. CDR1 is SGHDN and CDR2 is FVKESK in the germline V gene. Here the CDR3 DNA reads TGTGCCAGCAGCCAAACCAGACTTAATTCACCCCTCCACTTT. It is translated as CASSQTRLNSPLHF.

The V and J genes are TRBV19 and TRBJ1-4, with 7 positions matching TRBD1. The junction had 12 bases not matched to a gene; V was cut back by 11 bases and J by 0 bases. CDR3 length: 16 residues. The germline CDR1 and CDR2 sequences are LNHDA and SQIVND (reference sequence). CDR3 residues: CAGDFRDRTTNEKLFF. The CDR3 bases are TGTGCCGGGGACTTCCGGGACAGAACAACTAATGAAAAACTGTTTTTT.

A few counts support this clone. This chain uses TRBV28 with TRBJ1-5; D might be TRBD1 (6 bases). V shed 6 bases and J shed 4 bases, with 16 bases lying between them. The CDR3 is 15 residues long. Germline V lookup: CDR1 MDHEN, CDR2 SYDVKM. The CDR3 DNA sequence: TGTGCCAGCAGCGAAGGGGGGGGCCCTAATCAGCCCCAGCATTTT. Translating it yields CASSEGGGPNQPQHF. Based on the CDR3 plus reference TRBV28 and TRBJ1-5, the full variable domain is DVKVTQSSRYLVKRTGEKVFLECVQDMDHENMFWYRQDPGLGLRLIYFSYDVKMKEKGDIPEGYSVSREKKERFSLILESASTNQTSMYLCASSEGGGPNQPQHFGDGTRLSIL.

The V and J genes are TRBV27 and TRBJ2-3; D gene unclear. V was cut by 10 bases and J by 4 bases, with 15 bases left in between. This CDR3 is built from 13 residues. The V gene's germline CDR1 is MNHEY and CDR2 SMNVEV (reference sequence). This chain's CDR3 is CAIIHSGSDTQYF. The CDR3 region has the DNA TGTGCCATCATCCACTCGGGTTCAGATACGCAGTATTTT.

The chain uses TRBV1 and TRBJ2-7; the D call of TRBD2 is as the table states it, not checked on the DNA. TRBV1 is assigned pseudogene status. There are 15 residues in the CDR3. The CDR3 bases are TGCACCAGCAGCCAAGTAGCCTCCCCCGCCTACGAGCAGTACTTC. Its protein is CTSSQVASPAYEQYF.

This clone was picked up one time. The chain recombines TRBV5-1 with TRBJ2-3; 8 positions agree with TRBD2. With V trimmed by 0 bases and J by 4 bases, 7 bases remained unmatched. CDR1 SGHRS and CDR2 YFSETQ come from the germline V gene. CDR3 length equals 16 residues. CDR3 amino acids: CASSLADSGVADTQYF. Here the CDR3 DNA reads TGCGCCAGCAGCTTGGCTGATAGCGGGGTGGCAGATACGCAGTATTTT. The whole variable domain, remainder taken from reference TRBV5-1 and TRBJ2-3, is KAGVTQTPRYLIKTRGQQVTLSCSPISGHRSVSWYQQTPGQGLQFLFEYFSETQRNKGNFPGRFSGRQFSNSRSEMNVSTLELGDSALYLCASSLADSGVADTQYFGPGTRLTVL.

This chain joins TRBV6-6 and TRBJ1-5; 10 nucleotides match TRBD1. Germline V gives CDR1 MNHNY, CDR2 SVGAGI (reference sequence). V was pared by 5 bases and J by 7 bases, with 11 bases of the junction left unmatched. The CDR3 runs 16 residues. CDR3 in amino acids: CASSHPRTGGGQPQHF. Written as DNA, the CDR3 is TGTGCCAGCAGTCATCCAAGGACAGGGGGGGGACAGCCCCAGCATTTT.

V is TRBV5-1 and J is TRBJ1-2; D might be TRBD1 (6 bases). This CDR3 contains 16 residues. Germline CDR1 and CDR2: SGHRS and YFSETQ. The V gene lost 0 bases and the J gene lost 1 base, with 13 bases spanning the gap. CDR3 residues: CASSLEPVDSNYGYTF. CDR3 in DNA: TGCGCCAGCAGCTTGGAACCCGTGGACAGTAACTATGGCTACACCTTC.

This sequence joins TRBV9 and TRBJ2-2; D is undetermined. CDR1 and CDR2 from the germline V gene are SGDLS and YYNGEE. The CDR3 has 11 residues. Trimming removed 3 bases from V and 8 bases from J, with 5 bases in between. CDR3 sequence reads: CASSDSGELFF. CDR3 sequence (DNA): TGTGCCAGCAGCGATTCTGGGGAGCTGTTTTTT. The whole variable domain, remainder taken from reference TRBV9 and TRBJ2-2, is DSGVTQTPKHLITATGQRVTLRCSPRSGDLSVYWYQQSLDQGLQFLIQYYNGEERAKGNILERFSAQQFPDLHSELNLSSLELGDSALYFCASSDSGELFFGEGSRLTVL.

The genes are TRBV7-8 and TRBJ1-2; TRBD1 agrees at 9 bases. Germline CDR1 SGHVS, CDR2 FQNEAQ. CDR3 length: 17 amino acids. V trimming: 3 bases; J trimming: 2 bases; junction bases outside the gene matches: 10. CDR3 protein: CASSFLGPGQGNYGYTF. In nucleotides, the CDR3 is TGTGCCAGCAGCTTCCTCGGACCTGGACAGGGGAACTATGGCTACACCTTC. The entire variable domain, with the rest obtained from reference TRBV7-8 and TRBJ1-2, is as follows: GAGVSQSPRYKVAKRGQDVALRCDPISGHVSLFWYQQALGQGPEFLTYFQNEAQLDKSGLPSDRFFAERPEGSVSTLKIQRTQQEDSAVYLCASSFLGPGQGNYGYTFGSGTRLTVV.

CDR3 in DNA: TGCGCCAGCAGCTTGGGACAGACCAAGCGAGGAAACACCATATATTTT. Translation: CASSLGQTKRGNTIYF. The J gene is TRBJ1-3, the V gene TRBV5-1; D possibly corresponds to TRBD1 (5 bases). From germline, CDR1 is SGHRS and CDR2 YFSETQ. This CDR3 contains 16 residues. V dropped 0 bases and J dropped 4 bases, with 14 bases sitting between them. Full variable domain (rest looked up from reference TRBV5-1 and TRBJ1-3): KAGVTQTPRYLIKTRGQQVTLSCSPISGHRSVSWYQQTPGQGLQFLFEYFSETQRNKGNFPGRFSGRQFSNSRSEMNVSTLELGDSALYLCASSLGQTKRGNTIYFGEGSWLTVV.

The CDR3: CASTPEAARNQPQHF. In DNA form, the CDR3 reads TGTGCCAGCACCCCGGAGGCTGCGCGGAATCAGCCCCAGCATTTT. The rearrangement uses TRBV2 and TRBJ1-5; D uncertain. The V end lost 7 bases, the J end lost 4 bases, and 17 bases lay between the germline ends. The CDR3 runs to 15 residues. The germline CDR1 and CDR2 sequences are SNHLY and FYNNEI.

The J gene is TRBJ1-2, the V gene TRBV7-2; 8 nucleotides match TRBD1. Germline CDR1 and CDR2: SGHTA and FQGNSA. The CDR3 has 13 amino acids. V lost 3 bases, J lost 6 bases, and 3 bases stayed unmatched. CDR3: CASSFGQGDGYTF. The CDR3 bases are TGTGCCAGCAGCTTCGGACAGGGCGATGGCTACACCTTC.